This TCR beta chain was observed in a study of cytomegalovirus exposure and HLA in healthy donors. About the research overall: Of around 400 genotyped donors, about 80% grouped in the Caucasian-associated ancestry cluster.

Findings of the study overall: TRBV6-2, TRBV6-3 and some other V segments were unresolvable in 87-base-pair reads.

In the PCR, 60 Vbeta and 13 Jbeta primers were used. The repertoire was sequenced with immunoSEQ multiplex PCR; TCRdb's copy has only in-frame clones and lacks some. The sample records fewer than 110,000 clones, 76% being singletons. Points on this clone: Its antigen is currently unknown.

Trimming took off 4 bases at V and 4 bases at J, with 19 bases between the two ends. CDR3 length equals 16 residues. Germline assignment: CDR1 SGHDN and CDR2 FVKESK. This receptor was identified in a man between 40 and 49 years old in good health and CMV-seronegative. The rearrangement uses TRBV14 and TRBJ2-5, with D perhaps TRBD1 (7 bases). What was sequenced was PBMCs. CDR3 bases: TGTGCCAGCAGCCCGGACAGGCGGGGTGGTGTAGAGACCCAGTACTTC. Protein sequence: CASSPDRRGGVETQYF.